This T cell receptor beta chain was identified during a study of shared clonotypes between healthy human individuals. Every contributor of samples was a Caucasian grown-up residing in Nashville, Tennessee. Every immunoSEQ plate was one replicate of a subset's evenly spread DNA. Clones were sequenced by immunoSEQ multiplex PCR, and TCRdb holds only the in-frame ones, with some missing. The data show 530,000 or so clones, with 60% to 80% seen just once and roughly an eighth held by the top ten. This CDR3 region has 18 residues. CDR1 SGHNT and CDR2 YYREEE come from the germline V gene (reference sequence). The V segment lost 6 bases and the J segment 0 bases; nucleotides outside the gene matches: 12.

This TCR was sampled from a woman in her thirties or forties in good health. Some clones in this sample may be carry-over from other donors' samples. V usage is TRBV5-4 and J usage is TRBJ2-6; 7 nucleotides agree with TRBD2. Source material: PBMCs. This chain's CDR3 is CASTRSLAADSGANVLTF. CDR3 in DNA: TGTGCCAGCACCCGGTCGCTAGCGGCCGACTCTGGGGCCAACGTCCTGACTTTC.